This T cell receptor (beta chain) was sequenced in a study of cytomegalovirus exposure and HLA in healthy donors. Study-level background: The roughly 120 validation repertoires matched the approximately 700 first-cohort repertoires in platform, a later analysis reported.

Using immunoSEQ multiplex PCR, the repertoire was profiled, and TCRdb retains in-frame clones only, with some absent. The sample records 150,000 to 200,000 clones, around 80% being singletons. V was clipped by 3 bases and J by 6 bases; unmatched bases: 8. Looked up from germline, CDR1 is SNHLY and CDR2 is FYNNEI. The CDR3 runs to 16 residues. The sample was PBMCs. The source is a woman aged 25 to 39 in good health and CMV-seronegative. J is TRBJ2-3 and V is TRBV2; 11 nucleotides match TRBD2. CDR3 residues: CASSEGVGLAVDTQYF. In nucleotides, the CDR3 is TGTGCCAGCAGTGAGGGGGTGGGACTAGCGGTGGATACGCAGTATTTT. The variable domain in full, completed from reference TRBV2 and TRBJ2-3, reads EPEVTQTPSHQVTQMGQEVILRCVPISNHLYFYWYRQILGQKVEFLVSFYNNEISEKSEIFDDQFSVERPDGSNFTLKIRSTKLEDSAMYFCASSEGVGLAVDTQYFGPGTRLTVL.